This TCR beta chain was captured by sequencing in a study of OX40 agonist ivuxolimab in advanced cancers. Measured with immunoSEQ multiplex PCR; TCRdb has only the in-frame clones, and not every one. The sample consists of 30,000 to 40,000 clones, about 83% of them appearing once. Points on this clone: Antigen: not known.

Germline CDR1 GTSNPN, CDR2 SVGIG (reference sequence). The V end lost 3 bases, the J end lost 0 bases, and 17 bases lay between the germline ends. The CDR3 loop spans 16 amino acids. The study, taken as a whole, reports: CD8+ T cells (on average) carried more expanded clones than CD4+ T cells.

The sequencing used CD4+ or CD8+ T cells sorted from blood, collected in a trial of the OX40 agonist ivuxolimab. The V call is TRBV30, the J call TRBJ1-1; unclear D gene. This TCR derives from an adult with an advanced solid tumor such as melanoma, head and neck, liver or kidney cancer. The CDR3 DNA reads as TGTGCCTGGAGCCGGGTCAGCCACCCTTTGAACACTGAAGCTTTCTTT. It translates to CAWSRVSHPLNTEAFF.